In this sample, the clone carrying this T cell receptor (beta chain) turned up a few times. The sample comes from a study of blood T cell repertoires in COVID-19. The protocol was immunoSEQ multiplex PCR, while the TCRdb copy is restricted to in-frame clones and leaves out a portion. This table has about 70,000 clones, more than 75% appearing once. This CDR3 comprises 16 residues. Germline CDR1 reads PRHDT; CDR2 reads FYEKMQ (reference sequence). V was shortened by 1 base and J by 0 bases, with 10 bases between the two germline ends. This chain connects TRBV13 to TRBJ1-3, with D uncertain. Material for sequencing was peripheral blood. This sequence was found in a human donor in a cohort sampled during active COVID-19. The chain's CDR3 is CASSLEAGDSGNTIYF. CDR3 coding DNA: TGTGCCAGCAGCTTAGAGGCCGGAGACTCTGGAAACACCATATATTTT. The full variable domain, rest sourced from reference TRBV13 and TRBJ1-3, is AAGVIQSPRHLIKEKRETATLKCYPIPRHDTVYWYQQGPGQDPQFLISFYEKMQSDKGSIPDRFSAQQFSDYHSELNMSSLELGDSALYFCASSLEAGDSGNTIYFGEGSWLTVV.